Below are 7 T cell receptor beta chains sequenced from a single sample in a study of T cell clonality in common variable immunodeficiency. Profiled with immunoSEQ multiplex PCR; TCRdb holds only in-frame clones, not every one. The table lists about 50,000 clones, no singletons, with approximately 2.2% in the top ten. Source material: peripheral blood mononuclear cells. The receptors derive from a person aged 18 to 70 in good health.

There are many counts of this clone. With the read ending 3 residues before the CDR3 end, the germline J gene is used to fill in that end. The chain employs TRBV20-1 and TRBJ2-1, with TRBD2 identical over 9 bases. The CDR3 runs to 14 residues. Per the germline V gene, CDR1 is DFQATT and CDR2 is SNEGSKA (reference sequence). V shed 0 bases, J shed 8 bases, and the junction held 5 bases outside the gene matches. The CDR3 reads CSARDLRGGYEQFF. CDR3 bases read: TGCAGTGCTAGAGATCTGCGGGGGGGCTATGAG.

This clone was counted ten times or more. Read coverage stops 3 residues before the CDR3 terminus; the germline J gene supplies the remainder. The gene calls are TRBV7-8 and TRBJ2-7; 7 bases agree with TRBD2. The CDR3 is made up of 13 amino acids. The V gene end was trimmed by 5 bases and the J gene end by 2 bases; junction bases not matched to a gene: 3. CDR1 is SGHVS, CDR2 FQNEAQ, per germline. The sequenced CDR3 bases are TGTGCCAGCAGCGGGGGGGAGACCTACGAG. This translates into CASSGGETYE. The whole CDR3 protein is CASSGGETYEQYF.

This clone occurred many times. CDR3 DNA, as far as it was read: TGCGCCAGCAGCTTGGCGGCAGGGCTCACAGATACG. It specifies CASSLAAGLTDT. The entire CDR3 protein is CASSLAAGLTDTQYF. The chain combines TRBV5-1 with TRBJ2-3, with TRBD1 as a possible D gene (5 bases). With the read ending 3 residues before the CDR3 end, the germline J gene is used to fill in that end. This CDR3 contains 15 residues. Germline loops: CDR1 SGHRS, CDR2 YFSETQ. V shed 0 bases and J shed 2 bases, with 10 bases lying between them.

This clone was counted at least ten times. The CDR3 end is not reached by the read, which stops 3 residues before it; the germline J gene fills it in. The J gene is TRBJ2-3, the V gene TRBV19; 10 bases are shared with TRBD2. Germline V gene sequence: CDR1 LNHDA, CDR2 SQIVND (reference sequence). J gave up 0 bases and V 5 bases, and 5 bases lay outside the gene matches. This CDR3 is 16 amino acids long. The covered CDR3 bases are TGTGCCAGTAGTCCAGGACTAGCGGCCAGCACAGATACG. This translates into CASSPGLAASTDT. The entire CDR3 reads CASSPGLAASTDTQYF.

This clone was counted ten times or more. Sequencing ends 3 residues short of the CDR3 end; the germline J gene provides the rest. The chain combines TRBV19 with TRBJ2-1; D is undetermined. This CDR3 region has 14 residues. Germline loops: CDR1 LNHDA, CDR2 SQIVND (reference sequence). V was clipped by 1 base and J by 4 bases, with 8 bases between them. The CDR3 DNA, read in part, is TGTGCCAGTAGTATAGTCCTAGAGTACAATGAG. Protein sequence: CASSIVLEYNE. The CDR3 in full is CASSIVLEYNEQFF.

This clone has a count of ten or more. The read falls 3 residues short of the CDR3 end, and the missing part is taken from the germline J gene. The chain employs TRBV14 and TRBJ1-2; unclear D gene. V was pared by 2 bases and J by 2 bases, with 9 bases between. This CDR3 has 14 residues. The germline gives CDR1 SGHDN, CDR2 FVKESK. The CDR3: CASSQRPRNYGYTF. The DNA read from the CDR3 is TGTGCCAGCAGCCAAAGGCCCAGAAACTATGGC. Based on the CDR3 plus reference TRBV14 and TRBJ1-2, the full variable domain is EAGVTQFPSHSVIEKGQTVTLRCDPISGHDNLYWYRRVMGKEIKFLLHFVKESKQDESGMPNNRFLAERTGGTYSTLKVQPAELEDSGVYFCASSQRPRNYGYTFGSGTRLTVV.

In regard to this clone: The read falls 3 residues short of the CDR3 end, and the missing part is taken from the germline J gene. This chain connects TRBV7-2 to TRBJ1-2; tentative D call: TRBD1 (6 bases). CDR1 and CDR2 from the germline V gene are SGHTA and FQGNSA. CDR3 size: 15 residues. CDR3 residues: CASPGGGGPYNDYTF. The DNA read from the CDR3 is TGTGCCAGCCCCGGAGGGGGTGGGCCCTACAATGAC.